A single sample gave rise to the 5 T cell receptor beta chains below, sequenced in a study of blood T cell repertoires in COVID-19. Profiling relied on immunoSEQ multiplex PCR, and the TCRdb table lists in-frame clones only, not all of them. Seen here are 55,000 to 75,000 clones, about 86% observed once, and the top ten hold approximately 10%. Sequencing was performed on peripheral blood. The receptors derive from a man older than 75 with COVID-19, enrolled during active disease.

The V gene is TRBV11-2, the J gene TRBJ2-3; tentatively, D is TRBD2 (5 bases). The CDR3 is 14 residues long. The V end lost 5 bases, the J end lost 0 bases, and 9 bases lay between the germline ends. Germline V gene data show CDR1 as SGHAT and CDR2 as FQNNGV. CDR3: CASSQTRSTDTQYF. CDR3 bases: TGTGCCAGCAGCCAAACTAGGAGCACAGATACGCAGTATTTT.

The V call is TRBV19, the J call TRBJ1-4, with 11 bases lining up with TRBD1. Looked up from germline, CDR1 is LNHDA and CDR2 is SQIVND (reference sequence). This CDR3 region has 16 residues. V lost 7 bases to trimming and J lost 5 bases; unmatched junction nucleotides: 9. The CDR3 coding sequence is TGTGCCAGTAAGGACAGGGGGCGGGGGCCGAATGAAAAACTGTTTTTT. It is translated as CASKDRGRGPNEKLFF.

The chain has TRBV24-1 and TRBJ1-5, with D maybe TRBD1 (5 bases). V was trimmed by 3 bases and J by 7 bases, leaving 12 bases between them. There are 14 residues in the CDR3. Germline V lookup: CDR1 KGHDR, CDR2 SFDVKD. CDR3 coding DNA: TGTGCCACCAGTGATGGGGGGGGGTTACAGCCCCAGCATTTT. It translates to CATSDGGGLQPQHF.

The chain has TRBV5-6 and TRBJ1-2; perhaps TRBD1 as D (6 bases). CDR3 length equals 16 residues. V lost 4 bases, J lost 4 bases, and 20 bases lay in between. Germline V lookup: CDR1 SGHDT, CDR2 YYEEEE. The DNA for the CDR3 is TGTGCCAGCAGCCCTCTCCCACAGGGCATGTCCTATGGCTACACCTTC. Its protein is CASSPLPQGMSYGYTF.

A few counts support this clone. The J gene is TRBJ2-7, the V gene TRBV13, with TRBD1 matching over 7 bases. The germline gives CDR1 PRHDT, CDR2 FYEKMQ (reference sequence). The CDR3 consists of 14 residues. V lost 5 bases to trimming and J lost 0 bases; unmatched junction nucleotides: 4. The CDR3 reads CASSVQGSSYEQYF. The CDR3 DNA reads as TGTGCCAGCAGCGTACAGGGGAGCTCCTACGAGCAGTACTTC.